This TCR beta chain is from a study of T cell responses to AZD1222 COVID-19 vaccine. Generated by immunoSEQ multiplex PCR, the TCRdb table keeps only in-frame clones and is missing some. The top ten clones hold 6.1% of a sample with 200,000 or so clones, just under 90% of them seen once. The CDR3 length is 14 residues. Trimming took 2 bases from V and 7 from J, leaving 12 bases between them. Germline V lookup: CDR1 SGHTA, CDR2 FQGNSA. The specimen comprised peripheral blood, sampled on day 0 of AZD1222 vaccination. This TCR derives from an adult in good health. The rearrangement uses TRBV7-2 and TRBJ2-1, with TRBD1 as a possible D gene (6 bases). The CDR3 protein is CASSLYGGQNEQFF. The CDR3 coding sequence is TGTGCCAGCAGCTTATACGGAGGACAGAATGAGCAGTTCTTC.